This T cell receptor beta chain derives from a study of blood T cells in healthy people across ages. The CDR3 is made up of 16 amino acids. The germline gives CDR1 SGHVT, CDR2 SQSDAQ. V lost 5 bases, J lost 5 bases, and 14 bases stayed unmatched. The second PCR ran 7 to 11 cycles with a sample-barcoded 5' primer and J-beta primers. One entry per CDR3 protein results from TCRdb running MiXCR on the 5' RACE reads. This sample has about 830,000 distinct CDR3 sequences; around two thirds occur once, and the top ten carry 25% to 35%. Source material: blood. The chain has TRBV7-4 and TRBJ1-2; 7 bases fit TRBD1. This clonotype originated in a man aged 25-45 years in good health. CDR3 DNA: TGTGCCAGCAGCAGTTTCAACAGGGGATGGGGATATGGCTACACCTTC. Amino acid sequence: CASSSFNRGWGYGYTF.